The rows below give T cell receptor beta chains drawn from one sample of a study of CD8+CD57+ T cells in acquired aplastic anemia. TCRdb independently ran MiXCR on the reads; one entry per CDR3 protein. The profile shows hundreds of thousands of distinct CDR3 sequences, roughly 61% of them singletons. Input material: sorted CD4+, CD8+, or CD8+CD57+ T cells (not recorded which) from PBMCs. These receptors were taken from a human donor with aplastic anemia. CDR3s leave out the opening cysteine and the closing phenylalanine or tryptophan.

V: TRBV20-1
J: TRBJ2-5
CDR3: SATGGKGTQY

V: TRBV5-6
J: TRBJ2-1
CDR3: ASSLDFGPDEQF

V: TRBV10-3
J: TRBJ2-3
CDR3: AISEALGDTQY

V: TRBV5-5
J: TRBJ2-7
CDR3: ASSSLAGSTYEQY

V: TRBV15
J: TRBJ1-1
CDR3: ASSVGSLGNTEAF

V: TRBV7-3
J: TRBJ1-6
CDR3: ASSSGQGRNSPLH

V: TRBV20-1
J: TRBJ2-1
CDR3: SVPLSGSLNEQF

V: TRBV5-1
J: TRBJ2-5
CDR3: ASSLEGLAAKETQY

V: TRBV15
J: TRBJ2-5
CDR3: ATSRDRGGGETQY

V: TRBV12-3/TRBV12-4
J: TRBJ2-2
CDR3: ASRPLDPGELF

V: TRBV5-6
J: TRBJ1-6
CDR3: ASSLLGGLAGALH

V: TRBV18
J: TRBJ2-1
CDR3: ASSPPAPMGHEQF

V: TRBV2
J: TRBJ1-1
CDR3: ASSETRAGGTEAF

V: TRBV19
J: TRBJ1-3
CDR3: ASSIVSLSSGNTIY

V: TRBV24-1
J: TRBJ2-3
CDR3: ATSDPDPGQGKDTQY

V: TRBV20-1
J: TRBJ2-5
CDR3: SVDGGLGVQETQY

V: TRBV7-9
J: TRBJ1-1
CDR3: ASGMNTEAF

V: TRBV7-2
J: TRBJ2-3
CDR3: ASSLDTYRTQY

V: TRBV2
J: NA
CDR3: ASWGSQQETQY

V: TRBV2
J: TRBJ1-1
CDR3: ASMAGAEAF

V: TRBV7-2
J: TRBJ2-7
CDR3: ASSSPVHYEQY

V: TRBV5-1
J: TRBJ2-5
CDR3: ASSQTEGGETQY

V: TRBV7-9
J: TRBJ2-1
CDR3: ASSSIAGDAREQF

V: TRBV6-4
J: TRBJ1-2
CDR3: ASSDIRVGNYGYT

V: TRBV19
J: TRBJ1-5
CDR3: ASMPSGGSNQPQH

V: TRBV5-1
J: TRBJ1-4
CDR3: ASSSRGTAEKLF

V: TRBV7-8
J: TRBJ2-7
CDR3: ASSLALSGYYEQY

V: TRBV11-2
J: TRBJ2-7
CDR3: ASSLSGSRSYEQY

V: TRBV29-1
J: TRBJ2-2
CDR3: SVATENTGELF

V: TRBV20-1
J: TRBJ2-3
CDR3: SARYGTYTTDTQY

V: TRBV7-2
J: TRBJ2-5
CDR3: ASSLGGARETQY

V: TRBV2
J: TRBJ2-7
CDR3: ASRGQSNEQY

V: TRBV20-1
J: TRBJ2-7
CDR3: SAISGANFNEQY

V: TRBV4-1
J: TRBJ2-5
CDR3: ASSQGIGTSSETQY

V: TRBV6-6
J: TRBJ1-5
CDR3: ASSYRTEAQH

V: TRBV29-1
J: TRBJ1-2
CDR3: SVDWAGPLGYT

V: TRBV12-3/TRBV12-4
J: TRBJ1-6
CDR3: ASSFGVTPLH

V: TRBV7-2
J: TRBJ2-7
CDR3: ASSQDHSPYEQY

V: TRBV11-2
J: TRBJ2-1
CDR3: ASSSQGQGAYNEQF

V: TRBV2
J: TRBJ2-4
CDR3: ASSGSTIENIQY

V: TRBV20-1
J: TRBJ1-2
CDR3: SAGEAGGYT

V: TRBV4-1
J: TRBJ2-3
CDR3: ASSESSGADTQY

V: TRBV25-1
J: TRBJ2-3
CDR3: ASSITSIAGGRTDTQY

V: TRBV2
J: TRBJ2-2
CDR3: ASRVLDSTGELF

V: TRBV9
J: TRBJ2-2
CDR3: ASSVAANTGELF

V: TRBV7-2
J: TRBJ1-5
CDR3: ASSLVGNSNQPQH

V: TRBV7-9
J: TRBJ2-5
CDR3: ASSPGGGGMETQY

V: TRBV19
J: TRBJ1-1
CDR3: ASSRGQGQGRAEAF

V: TRBV29-1
J: TRBJ1-1
CDR3: SVAQRQGSMNTEAF

V: TRBV7-3
J: TRBJ2-3
CDR3: ASSISGGSTDTQY

V: TRBV24-1
J: TRBJ2-5
CDR3: ATREGRTGTQY

V: TRBV20-1
J: TRBJ2-3
CDR3: SAQRGMITDTQY

V: TRBV7-8
J: TRBJ2-7
CDR3: ASSLDPGQSYEQY

V: TRBV2
J: TRBJ1-5
CDR3: ASSEWAGGNQPQH

V: TRBV9
J: TRBJ1-2
CDR3: ASSMDGANYGYT

V: TRBV5-6
J: TRBJ2-7
CDR3: ASSYRVSSYEQY

V: TRBV5-4
J: TRBJ2-5
CDR3: ASSPRGETETQY